The 12 T cell receptor beta chains presented below share a single source sample, sequenced in a study of OX40 agonist ivuxolimab in advanced cancers. Generated by immunoSEQ multiplex PCR, the TCRdb table keeps only in-frame clones and is missing some. Of over 35,000 clones listed, less than 85% are singletons. This sample comprised CD4+ or CD8+ T cells sorted from blood, obtained in a trial of the OX40 agonist ivuxolimab. The receptors originated from an adult with an advanced solid tumor such as melanoma, head and neck, liver or kidney cancer.

The chain combines TRBV5-8 with TRBJ2-4, with a possible D match to TRBD2 (7 bases). The germline CDR1 and CDR2 sequences are SGHTS and YDEGEE. Trimming took 1 base from V and 8 from J, leaving 22 bases between them. There are 17 residues in the CDR3. Here the CDR3 reads CASSLSTGRVGKDIQYF. The CDR3 bases are TGTGCCAGCAGCTTGAGTACAGGGAGGGTGGGAAAAGACATTCAGTACTTC.

V usage is TRBV5-6 and J usage is TRBJ2-2, with D maybe TRBD2 (5 bases). The length of the CDR3 is 16 residues. CDR1 SGHDT and CDR2 YYEEEE come from the germline V gene. V lost 4 bases to trimming and J lost 1 base, with 14 bases between them. The CDR3 region has the DNA TGTGCCAGCAGCAGGGCGGTGGCGGGGAACACCGGGGAGCTGTTTTTT. Translating gives CASSRAVAGNTGELFF.

The CDR3 protein is CASSQAGDRNTIYF. In DNA form, the CDR3 reads TGCGCCAGCAGCCAAGCCGGAGACAGGAACACCATATATTTT. The chain is built from TRBV4-3 and TRBJ1-3; D possibly corresponds to TRBD1 (6 bases). This CDR3 is 14 amino acids long. CDR1 and CDR2 (germline): LGHNA, YSLEER. V lost 1 base and J 7 bases, leaving 11 bases between the germline ends.

The table lists this clone with a count of one. The chain uses TRBV18 and TRBJ2-7, with no clear D. The ends were cut back, 3 bases at V and 6 bases at J, with 24 bases in the middle. There are 17 residues in the CDR3. Germline V gene lookup returns CDR1 KGHSH and CDR2 LQKENI. This CDR3 reads CASSPTGALLGMSEQYF. Here the CDR3 DNA reads TGTGCCAGCTCACCCACGGGTGCCCTGTTGGGGATGAGCGAGCAGTACTTC.

The chain has TRBV5-1 and TRBJ1-4; 9 bases line up with TRBD1. After removal of 4 bases from V and 8 bases from J, the junction contained 6 bases not matched to a gene. The CDR3 extends over 14 amino acids. Germline V gene sequence: CDR1 SGHRS, CDR2 YFSETQ. CDR3 region: CASSLTGQGEKLFF. CDR3 in DNA: TGCGCCAGCAGCCTTACCGGACAGGGGGAAAAACTGTTTTTT.

This sequence joins TRBV9 and TRBJ2-7; a possible D gene is TRBD2 (6 bases). Germline CDR1 and CDR2: SGDLS and YYNGEE. This CDR3 is 15 amino acids long. V was clipped by 2 bases and J by 4 bases, with 16 bases between them. CDR3 region: CASSVGTGEIYEQYF. CDR3 in DNA: TGTGCCAGCAGCGTCGGCACGGGAGAAATTTACGAGCAGTACTTC.

J is TRBJ2-7 and V is TRBV28; D perhaps matches TRBD1 (6 bases). The V end lost 5 bases, the J end lost 2 bases, and 7 bases lay between the germline ends. This CDR3 is built from 12 residues. Looked up from germline, CDR1 is MDHEN and CDR2 is SYDVKM. The CDR3 nucleotides are TGTGCCAGCAGTAGGACAGCCTACGAGCAGTACTTC. Translating gives CASSRTAYEQYF.

This clone occurred once. The chain recombines TRBV11-3 with TRBJ2-1, with 7 bases matching TRBD1. J gave up 9 bases and V 5 bases, and 4 bases lay outside the gene matches. CDR3 length: 12 amino acids. Germline CDR1 and CDR2: SGHNT and YENEEA. DNA for the CDR3: TGTGCCAGCAGCCAGACAGGGTTTGAGCAGTTCTTC. Translation: CASSQTGFEQFF.

The chain couples TRBV5-5 to TRBJ2-7; TRBD1 matches at 9 bases. The germline V gene encodes CDR1 SGHKS and CDR2 YYEKEE (reference sequence). The length of the CDR3 is 13 residues. V trimming: 4 bases; J trimming: 3 bases; junction bases outside the gene matches: 2. In DNA form, the CDR3 reads TGTGCCAGCAGCCGGACAGGGGACTACGAGCAGTACTTC. It translates to CASSRTGDYEQYF.

The chain combines TRBV9 with TRBJ2-3, with TRBD2 as a possible D gene (6 bases). V was cut by 3 bases and J by 5 bases, with 13 bases left in between. The CDR3 length is 14 residues. Germline CDR1 SGDLS, CDR2 YYNGEE. CDR3 DNA sequence: TGTGCCAGCAGCGCTGGGACTTGGGTAGATACGCAGTATTTT. Amino acid sequence: CASSAGTWVDTQYF.

This clone came up a few times. This chain joins TRBV9 and TRBJ1-5; 8 nucleotides align to TRBD1. The CDR3 totals 15 residues. V dropped 4 bases and J dropped 1; count of bases not matched to a gene: 4. CDR1 is SGDLS, CDR2 YYNGEE, per germline. CDR3 nucleotides: TGTGCCAGCAGCTCAGGACAGGGAAGCAATCAGCCCCAGCATTTT. Its translation: CASSSGQGSNQPQHF.

This chain connects TRBV11-2 to TRBJ1-1; no reliable D call. The CDR3 covers 13 residues. Germline V gene data show CDR1 as SGHAT and CDR2 as FQNNGV. Trimming took off 3 bases at V and 1 base at J, with 6 bases between the two ends. The CDR3: CASSFSENTEAFF. The CDR3 nucleotides are TGTGCCAGCAGCTTCTCGGAGAACACTGAAGCTTTCTTT. The complete variable domain, with remaining parts taken from reference TRBV11-2 and TRBJ1-1, reads EAGVAQSPRYKIIEKRQSVAFWCNPISGHATLYWYQQILGQGPKLLIQFQNNGVVDDSQLPKDRFSAERLKGVDSTLKIQPAKLEDSAVYLCASSFSENTEAFFGQGTRLTVV.